Listed below are T cell receptor beta chains from one sample, sequenced in a study of OX40 agonist ivuxolimab in advanced cancers. The protocol was immunoSEQ multiplex PCR, while the TCRdb copy is restricted to in-frame clones and leaves out a portion. The sample contains around 62,000 clones, 91% of which appear only once. The material was CD4+ or CD8+ T cells sorted from blood, obtained in a trial of the OX40 agonist ivuxolimab. The receptors were gathered from an adult with an advanced solid tumor such as melanoma, head and neck, liver or kidney cancer. The CDR3 runs from the conserved cysteine through the conserved F or W.

v_call,cdr3_aa
TRBV2,CASSEDQNTEAFF
TRBV27,CASASGQANGNTIYF
TRBV27,CASSRLGNEQFF
TRBV7-2,CASSPRTESGGNQPQHF
TRBV7-9,CASSFSFETANYGYTF
TRBV4-1,CASSRDGGNGGEQFF
TRBV11-1,CASSNRGYTEAFF
TRBV9,CASSVAEGHGNTIYF
TRBV27,CASTPRAESNEQFF
TRBV5-1,CASSLARNEQFF
TRBV18,CASSPLSGTGTYGYTF
TRBV2,CASSEATTGVGANVLTF
TRBV7-2,CASSSGLAGGTYEQYF
TRBV7-2,CASSLAPSGVTDTQYF
TRBV28,CASRKNSPLHF
TRBV28,CASSPGEVETGYEQYF
TRBV28,CASSSPGLAGGPRQFF
TRBV11-2,CASSLMVLSGSPLHF
TRBV28,CASLQTGFGQPQHF
TRBV19,CASSAIRQENQPQHF
TRBV7-2,CASSLAPDRGNYGYTF
TRBV6-1,CASSEGSGLAMNEQYF
TRBV5-8,CASSFPRQLAKNIQYF
TRBV27,CASISGDRRNTEAFF
TRBV7-3,CASSLQGAAGELFF
TRBV28,CASRPGGDQPQHF
TRBV5-1,CASGPQGPDYTF
TRBV29-1,CSVAPVQETQYF
TRBV5-1,CASRSTDKETQYF
TRBV19,CASSIPGGNQPQHF
TRBV5-1,CASSARTDLNNEQFF
TRBV19,CASSIDTGLAGIKQETQYF
TRBV28,CASRGGTGAIRGTQYF
TRBV28,CASSTRTGRYSNQPQHF
TRBV6-7,CASLRVRIHSNQPQHF
TRBV19,CASSWGLAGSEQYF
TRBV19,CASSIVQSNQPQHF
TRBV6-1,CASSDDWGLSNQPQHF
TRBV19,CAGRKTGKEEKLFF
TRBV5-6,CASSWLTGLRGYTF
TRBV15,CATSRTGNTEAFF
TRBV5-1,CASSLRRSGLKGTDTQYF
TRBV6-5,CASSALRNTEAFF
TRBV7-9,CASSSYRQGGRTDTQYF
TRBV5-1,CASSLPLSGQGFSYEQYF
TRBV19,CASRASGGALAGELFF
TRBV20-1,CSARANYGYTF